This TCR beta chain was obtained from a study of PD-1 blockade in classical Hodgkin lymphoma. In the study overall: Every 2 weeks, patients had 3 mg/kg nivolumab intravenously. General study findings and limits: Similar baseline diversity was found in complete responders and newly diagnosed patients. Reports indicated that newly diagnosed patients had lower baseline TCR diversity than healthy donors did. The study found that TCR diversity rose significantly by C4D1 in CD4+ but not CD8+ cells.

Method: immunoSEQ multiplex PCR; TCRdb's copy keeps in-frame clones and lacks some. This table has around 40,000 clones, about 77% appearing once. Concerning this clone: The antigen is undetermined.

With no exception, relapse followed autologous stem cell transplantation in all patients, and brentuximab vedotin exposure varied. This CDR3 region has 14 residues. In germline, CDR1 is SGHTA, CDR2 FQGNSA. The J segment lost 3 bases and the V segment lost 5 bases, leaving 5 bases of the junction unmatched. The receptor's source is a human donor with classical Hodgkin lymphoma. The sample in question was peripheral blood mononuclear cells (PBMCs), obtained at baseline. The chain uses TRBV7-2 and TRBJ2-3; 7 bases align to TRBD2. The CDR3 is CASSIPGGTDTQYF. The CDR3 nucleotides are TGTGCCAGCAGCATTCCGGGGGGTACAGATACGCAGTATTTT.